The rows below give T cell receptor beta chains drawn from one sample of a study of T cell changes during pregnancy in multiple sclerosis. The table came from immunoSEQ multiplex PCR; TCRdb's copy has only in-frame clones and leaves some out. The sample lists approximately 40,000 clones, roughly 93% occurring once. The material was CD8+ T cells from peripheral blood mononuclear cells, obtained in the third trimester of pregnancy. Receptors were obtained from a female donor with multiple sclerosis, enrolled in a pregnancy study. Each CDR3 is given with its conserved first and last residue.

j_call v_call cdr3_aa
TRBJ1-4 TRBV11-2 CASSIGTGGVIEKLFF
TRBJ2-7 TRBV29-1 CSVAGPSYEQYF
TRBJ2-3 TRBV4-1 CASSQVPLAGSTDTQYF
TRBJ1-2 TRBV29-1 CSVEMTGDGYTF
TRBJ2-7 TRBV27 CASTDRGEQYF
TRBJ2-5 TRBV7-6 CASSLGGGALGETQYF
TRBJ1-2 TRBV5-6 CASSLGDTNYGYTF
TRBJ2-7 TRBV10-3 CAISVGTGGTYEQYF
TRBJ2-1 TRBV19 CASSFPETSGGALGSYNEQFF
TRBJ2-2 TRBV13 CASSLQGTGELFF
TRBJ1-2 TRBV5-1 CASSPNDRGSNYGYTF
TRBJ2-7 TRBV29-1 CSVEDLSHNYEQYF
TRBJ2-7 TRBV13 CASSLGIQGPYF
TRBJ1-6 TRBV7-9 CASSLALPGPDSPLHF
TRBJ1-1 TRBV29-1 CSVDAGTNTEAFF
TRBJ2-2 TRBV9 CASSVAPKTLAGGLGELFF
TRBJ2-1 TRBV7-9 CASSRLASYYNEQFF
TRBJ2-3 TRBV4-1 CASSLIEVRSEDTQYF
TRBJ1-6 TRBV2 CASSSASPYNSPLHF
TRBJ2-1 TRBV5-4 CASSREGYNEQFF
TRBJ2-6 TRBV10-3 CAISTGCRANVLTF
TRBJ1-1 TRBV7-9 CASREVGSTEAFF
TRBJ2-7 TRBV6-1 CASRLGGGQDEQYF